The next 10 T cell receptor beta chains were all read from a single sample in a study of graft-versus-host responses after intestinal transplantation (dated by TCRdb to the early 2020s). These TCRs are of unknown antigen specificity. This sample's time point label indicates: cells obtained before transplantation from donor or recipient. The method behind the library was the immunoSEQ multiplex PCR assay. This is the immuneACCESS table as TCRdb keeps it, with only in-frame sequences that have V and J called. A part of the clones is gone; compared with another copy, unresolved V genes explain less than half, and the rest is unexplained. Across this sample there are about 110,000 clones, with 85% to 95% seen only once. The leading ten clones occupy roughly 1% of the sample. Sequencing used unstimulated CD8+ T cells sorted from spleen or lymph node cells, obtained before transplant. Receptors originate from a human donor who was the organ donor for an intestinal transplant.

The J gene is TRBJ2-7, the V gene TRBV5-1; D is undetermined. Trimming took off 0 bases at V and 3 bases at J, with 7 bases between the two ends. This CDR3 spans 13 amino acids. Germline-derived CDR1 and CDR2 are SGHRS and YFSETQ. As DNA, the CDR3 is TGCGCCAGCAGCTTGGGGGTGAACTACGAGCAGTACTTC. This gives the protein CASSLGVNYEQYF. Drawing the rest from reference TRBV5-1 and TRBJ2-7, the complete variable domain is KAGVTQTPRYLIKTRGQQVTLSCSPISGHRSVSWYQQTPGQGLQFLFEYFSETQRNKGNFPGRFSGRQFSNSRSEMNVSTLELGDSALYLCASSLGVNYEQYFGPGTRLTVT.

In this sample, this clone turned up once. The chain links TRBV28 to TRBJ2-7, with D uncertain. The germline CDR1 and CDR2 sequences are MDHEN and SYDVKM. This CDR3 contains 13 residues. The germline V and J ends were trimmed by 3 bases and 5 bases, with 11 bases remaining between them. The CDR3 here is CASSFGQIHEQYF. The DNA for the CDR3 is TGTGCCAGCAGTTTTGGGCAGATCCACGAGCAGTACTTC.

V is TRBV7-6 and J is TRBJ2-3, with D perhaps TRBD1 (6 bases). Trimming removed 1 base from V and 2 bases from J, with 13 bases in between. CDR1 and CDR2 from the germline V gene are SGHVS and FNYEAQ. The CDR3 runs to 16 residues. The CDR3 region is CASSLGGGVLTDTQYF. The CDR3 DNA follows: TGTGCCAGCAGCTTAGGAGGGGGTGTCCTCACAGATACGCAGTATTTT.

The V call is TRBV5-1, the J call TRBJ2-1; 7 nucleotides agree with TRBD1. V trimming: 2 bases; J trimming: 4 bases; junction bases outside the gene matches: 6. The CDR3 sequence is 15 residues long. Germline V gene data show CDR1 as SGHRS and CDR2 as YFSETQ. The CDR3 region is CASSLRDRQYNEQFF. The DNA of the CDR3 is TGCGCCAGCAGCTTACGGGACAGACAATACAATGAGCAGTTCTTC.

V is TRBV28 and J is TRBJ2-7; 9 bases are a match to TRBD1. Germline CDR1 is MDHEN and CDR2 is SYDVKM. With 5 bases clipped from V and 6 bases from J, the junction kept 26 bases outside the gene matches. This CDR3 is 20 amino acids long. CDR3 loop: CASSQLPLRWVRDRAREQYF. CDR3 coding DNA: TGTGCCAGCAGTCAGCTCCCGCTTAGATGGGTAAGGGACAGGGCCCGCGAGCAGTACTTC.

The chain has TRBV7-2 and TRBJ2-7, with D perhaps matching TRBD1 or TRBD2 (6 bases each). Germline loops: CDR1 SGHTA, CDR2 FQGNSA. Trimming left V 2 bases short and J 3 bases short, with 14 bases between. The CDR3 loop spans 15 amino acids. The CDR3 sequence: CASSLSGAFNYEQYF. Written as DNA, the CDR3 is TGTGCCAGCAGCTTATCGGGGGCGTTTAACTACGAGCAGTACTTC.

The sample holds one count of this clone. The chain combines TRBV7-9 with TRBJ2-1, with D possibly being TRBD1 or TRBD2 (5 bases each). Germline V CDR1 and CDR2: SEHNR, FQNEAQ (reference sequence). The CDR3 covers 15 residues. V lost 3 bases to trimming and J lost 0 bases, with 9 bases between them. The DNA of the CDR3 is TGTGCCAGCAGCTTTCCAGGGAGCTCCTACAATGAGCAGTTCTTC. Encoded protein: CASSFPGSSYNEQFF.

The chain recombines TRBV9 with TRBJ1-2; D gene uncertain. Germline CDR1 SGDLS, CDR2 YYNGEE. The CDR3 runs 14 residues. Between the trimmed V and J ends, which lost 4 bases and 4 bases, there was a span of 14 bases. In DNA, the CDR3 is TGTGCCAGCAGCCCGGACGGATCTTTCTATGGCTACACCTTC. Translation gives CASSPDGSFYGYTF.

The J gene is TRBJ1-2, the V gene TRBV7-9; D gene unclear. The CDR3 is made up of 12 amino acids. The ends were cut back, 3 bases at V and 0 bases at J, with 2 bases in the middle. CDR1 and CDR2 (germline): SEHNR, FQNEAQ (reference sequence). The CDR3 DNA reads TGTGCCAGCAGCTTCTCTAACTATGGCTACACCTTC. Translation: CASSFSNYGYTF. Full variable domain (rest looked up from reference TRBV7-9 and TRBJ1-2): DTGVSQNPRHKITKRGQNVTFRCDPISEHNRLYWYRQTLGQGPEFLTYFQNEAQLEKSRLLSDRFSAERPKGSFSTLEIQRTEQGDSAMYLCASSFSNYGYTFGSGTRLTVV.

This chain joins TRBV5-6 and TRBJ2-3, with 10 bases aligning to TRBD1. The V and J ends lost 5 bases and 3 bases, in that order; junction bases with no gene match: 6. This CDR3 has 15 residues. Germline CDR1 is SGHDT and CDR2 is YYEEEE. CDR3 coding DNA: TGTGCCAGCAGTTTCGGGACAGGGGAAACAGATACGCAGTATTTT. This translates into CASSFGTGETDTQYF.